These 29 T cell receptor beta chains came from one sample sequenced in a study of CD8 T cells in Susac syndrome (dated by TCRdb to between 2019 and 2020). Receptor libraries were prepared by the immunoSEQ multiplex PCR assay. RNA was extracted with the RNeasy kit and roughly 0.45 to 1 ug was reverse transcribed using random hexamers. The public reads were quality trimmed at Q25 with fastp and then assembled into clones with MiXCR by TCRdb, keeping productive beta chains. Rows merge per CDR3 protein into single entries with the most common DNA and genes. Within this sample are about 200,000 distinct CDR3 sequences, with about 91% of them counted one time only. The ten largest account for around 0.1% of the sample. Sequenced: CD4+ T cells from PBMCs. These receptors were taken from a human donor with Susac syndrome.

CDR3 sequence (DNA): TGTGCCAGCCACCCCTCCTTCGGTAATTCACCCCTCCACTTT. This sequence encodes CASHPSFGNSPLHF. This chain links TRBV6-1 with TRBJ1-6, with no clear D. The CDR3 runs to 14 residues. The V end lost 8 bases, the J end lost 6 bases, and 14 bases lay between the germline ends. Germline-derived CDR1 and CDR2 are MNHNS and SASEGT.

This chain uses TRBV30 with TRBJ1-1; unclear D gene. Germline-derived CDR1 and CDR2 are GTSNPN and SVGIG (reference sequence). The V end lost 5 bases, the J end lost 1 base, and 8 bases lay between the germline ends. This CDR3 spans 12 amino acids. The CDR3 DNA reads as TGTGCCTGGGATTGGGGGAACACTGAAGCTTTCTTT. Translation: CAWDWGNTEAFF.

The chain recombines TRBV4-1 with TRBJ1-3; no clear D gene. Trimming pared 3 bases from V and 0 bases from J, leaving 21 bases between. CDR1 and CDR2 from the germline V gene are MGHRA and YSYEKL. This CDR3 has 19 residues. The CDR3 protein is CASSQGRSLRKSSGNTIYF. The CDR3 nucleotides read TGCGCCAGCAGCCAGGGCCGGAGCCTACGAAAATCCTCTGGAAACACCATATATTTT.

J is TRBJ1-3 and V is TRBV11-2; a weak D match, TRBD1 (5 bases). This CDR3 comprises 16 residues. V was clipped by 5 bases and J by 0 bases, with 14 bases between them. The germline V gene has CDR1 SGHAT and CDR2 FQNNGV. CDR3 sequence reads: CASSPSWGLSGNTIYF. DNA for the CDR3: TGTGCCAGCAGCCCCAGCTGGGGACTCTCTGGAAACACCATATATTTT.

The chain combines TRBV2 with TRBJ2-1, with D possibly being TRBD1 or TRBD2 (6 bases each). Germline CDR1 is SNHLY and CDR2 is FYNNEI. Trimming took off 6 bases at V and 5 bases at J, with 14 bases between the two ends. The length of the CDR3 is 14 residues. The chain's CDR3 is CASSGDGGHNEQFF. For the CDR3, the DNA is TGTGCCAGCAGCGGGGACGGGGGCCACAATGAGCAGTTCTTC.

This chain connects TRBV20-1 to TRBJ1-1; D is unclear. There are 13 residues in the CDR3. Germline assignment: CDR1 DFQATT and CDR2 SNEGSKA (reference sequence). Trimming left V 6 bases short and J 1 base short, with 12 bases between. The CDR3 spells CSAAGISNTEAFF. The CDR3 DNA is TGCAGTGCGGCGGGAATATCGAACACTGAAGCTTTCTTT.

This rearrangement joins TRBV7-9 to TRBJ2-7; D is undetermined. CDR1 is SEHNR, CDR2 FQNEAQ, per germline (reference sequence). The CDR3 runs to 12 residues. Between the trimmed V and J ends, which lost 1 base and 3 bases, there was a span of 4 bases. The CDR3 nucleotides read TGTGCCAGCAGCTTAGTGGACTACGAGCAGTACTTC. Translation: CASSLVDYEQYF.

This chain links TRBV4-1 with TRBJ1-2; TRBD1 agrees at 9 bases. Germline-derived CDR1 and CDR2 are MGHRA and YSYEKL. The CDR3 covers 20 residues. V dropped 3 bases and J dropped 5; count of bases not matched to a gene: 22. CDR3 in DNA: TGCGCCAGCAGCCACGCACTCTCTTCGTCCGTTACAGGGGGCAAGTATGGCTACACCTTC. This codes for CASSHALSSSVTGGKYGYTF.

The chain carries TRBV2 and TRBJ2-5, with D possibly being TRBD1 or TRBD2 (5 bases each). Between the trimmed V and J ends, which lost 6 bases and 2 bases, there was a span of 13 bases. Germline CDR1 SNHLY, CDR2 FYNNEI. This CDR3 contains 14 residues. In DNA, the CDR3 is TGTGCCAGCAGGCCGGGACCGAAACAAGAGACCCAGTACTTC. Its protein product is CASRPGPKQETQYF.

The genes are TRBV10-2 and TRBJ1-2; D not resolved. This CDR3 spans 15 amino acids. Trimming stripped 6 bases from V and 0 bases from J, with 14 bases between. Per the germline V gene, CDR1 is WSHSY and CDR2 is SAAADI. The CDR3 DNA reads TGCGCCAGCAGCCCGACCGTTACACCTAACTATGGCTACACCTTC. The encoded protein is CASSPTVTPNYGYTF.

The chain is built from TRBV4-1 and TRBJ1-2; D gene unclear. CDR1 and CDR2 from the germline V gene are MGHRA and YSYEKL. The CDR3 is 16 amino acids. V shed 0 bases and J shed 0 bases, with 11 bases lying between them. Here the CDR3 reads CASSQDSIPANYGYTF. Written as DNA, the CDR3 is TGCGCCAGCAGCCAAGACAGTATCCCTGCTAACTATGGCTACACCTTC.

The V call is TRBV7-9, the J call TRBJ1-1; possibly TRBD1 for D (5 bases). The germline gives CDR1 SEHNR, CDR2 FQNEAQ (reference sequence). Trimming stripped 1 base from V and 4 bases from J, with 7 bases between. The CDR3 loop spans 13 amino acids. CDR3 in amino acids: CASSLEGSTEAFF. CDR3 in DNA: TGTGCCAGCAGCTTAGAGGGGAGCACTGAAGCTTTCTTT. The entire variable domain, with the rest obtained from reference TRBV7-9 and TRBJ1-1, is as follows: DTGVSQNPRHKITKRGQNVTFRCDPISEHNRLYWYRQTLGQGPEFLTYFQNEAQLEKSRLLSDRFSAERPKGSFSTLEIQRTEQGDSAMYLCASSLEGSTEAFFGQGTRLTVV.

The chain carries TRBV19 and TRBJ1-4; D uncertain. The length of the CDR3 is 13 residues. From germline, CDR1 is LNHDA and CDR2 SQIVND (reference sequence). The V gene lost 7 bases and the J gene lost 2 bases, with 8 bases spanning the gap. CDR3 amino acids: CASNKVTNEKLFF. As DNA, the CDR3 is TGTGCCAGTAACAAGGTCACTAATGAAAAACTGTTTTTT.

The J gene is TRBJ1-1, the V gene TRBV6-1; the D gene is possibly TRBD1 (5 bases). CDR3 size: 13 residues. Germline loops: CDR1 MNHNS, CDR2 SASEGT. V was trimmed by 4 bases and J by 2 bases, leaving 8 bases between them. The CDR3 sequence: CASSATVNTEAFF. Here the CDR3 DNA reads TGTGCCAGCAGTGCGACAGTTAACACTGAAGCTTTCTTT.

The chain links TRBV10-3 to TRBJ2-3; 11 bases map to TRBD2. The CDR3 totals 16 residues. Germline V gene data show CDR1 as ENHRY and CDR2 as SYGVKD. The V and J ends lost 5 bases and 4 bases, in that order; junction bases with no gene match: 8. The CDR3 spells CAISPYSGGASDTQYF. The CDR3 coding sequence is TGTGCCATCAGTCCTTATAGCGGGGGGGCATCAGATACGCAGTATTTT.

V gene TRBV20-1 combines with J gene TRBJ2-1, with D unclear. The CDR3 contains 16 residues. The V end lost 3 bases, the J end lost 4 bases, and 19 bases lay between the germline ends. In germline, CDR1 is DFQATT, CDR2 SNEGSKA (reference sequence). CDR3 sequence: CSASSRSRSHYNEQFF. The CDR3 DNA reads TGCAGTGCTAGTTCCAGGAGTAGGTCCCATTACAATGAGCAGTTCTTC.

The chain combines TRBV25-1 with TRBJ1-1; D might be TRBD1 (5 bases). This CDR3 is built from 13 residues. The V gene lost 4 bases and the J gene lost 8 bases, with 14 bases spanning the gap. Germline assignment: CDR1 MGHDK and CDR2 SYGVNS. CDR3: CASSVGGVPEAFF. As DNA, the CDR3 is TGTGCCAGCAGTGTGGGGGGTGTACCGGAAGCTTTCTTT. The whole variable domain, filled in from reference TRBV25-1 and TRBJ1-1, reads EADIYQTPRYLVIGTGKKITLECSQTMGHDKMYWYQQDPGMELHLIHYSYGVNSTEKGDLSSESTVSRIRTEHFPLTLESARPSHTSQYLCASSVGGVPEAFFGQGTRLTVV.

The chain combines TRBV19 with TRBJ1-5; 8 nucleotides match TRBD1. Trimming at V came to 3 bases and at J to 7 bases, leaving 8 bases not matched to a gene. CDR1 and CDR2 (germline): LNHDA, SQIVND (reference sequence). The CDR3 is 15 amino acids. Here the CDR3 DNA reads TGTGCCAGTAGTATGGAGACAGGGGAAGGGCAGCCCCAGCATTTT. This codes for CASSMETGEGQPQHF.

J is TRBJ2-7 and V is TRBV4-1; a possible D gene is TRBD1 (5 bases). The CDR3 consists of 15 residues. With 4 bases removed from V and 6 bases from J, the gap between germline ends came to 19 bases. Germline CDR1 and CDR2: MGHRA and YSYEKL. The DNA for the CDR3 is TGCGCCAGCAGCCCTACCCCCGGACGTGGGGCCGAGCAGTACTTC. The encoded protein is CASSPTPGRGAEQYF.

This clonotype was seen just once. V gene TRBV20-1 combines with J gene TRBJ2-1; TRBD2 agrees at 14 bases. This CDR3 has 15 amino acids. V lost 2 bases, J lost 9 bases, and 6 bases stayed unmatched. CDR1 DFQATT and CDR2 SNEGSKA come from the germline V gene (reference sequence). The CDR3 here is CSARRLAGGPSEQFF. The CDR3 region has the DNA TGCAGTGCTAGACGACTAGCGGGAGGGCCTAGTGAGCAGTTCTTC.

The genes are TRBV25-1 and TRBJ1-2, with D maybe TRBD1 (5 bases). This CDR3 comprises 14 residues. V was trimmed by 6 bases and J by 4 bases, leaving 15 bases between them. Germline CDR1 reads MGHDK; CDR2 reads SYGVNS. CDR3 sequence reads: CASSGPRDLYGYTF. CDR3 sequence (DNA): TGTGCCAGCAGCGGTCCTAGGGACCTCTATGGCTACACCTTC.

This clonotype was seen once. The chain couples TRBV20-1 to TRBJ1-2; D might be TRBD1 (6 bases). Germline V gene lookup returns CDR1 DFQATT and CDR2 SNEGSKA (reference sequence). Deletions cut 2 bases from V and 0 bases from J, with 19 bases between. The CDR3 contains 17 residues. CDR3 nucleotides: TGCAGTGCTAGAAGGACAGCCCTGGGTTACACTAACTATGGCTACACCTTC. This translates into CSARRTALGYTNYGYTF.

V is TRBV3-1 and J is TRBJ2-2; 14 bases are a match to TRBD2. The CDR3 extends over 17 amino acids. The junction had 4 bases not matched to a gene; V was cut back by 7 bases and J by 0 bases. The V gene's germline CDR1 is LGHDT and CDR2 YNNKEL (reference sequence). The CDR3 region is CASTRTSGGTNTGELFF. Here the CDR3 DNA reads TGTGCCAGCACCCGGACTAGCGGGGGGACGAACACCGGGGAGCTGTTTTTT.

The chain recombines TRBV19 with TRBJ1-1; no clear D gene. Between the trimmed V and J ends, which lost 6 bases and 3 bases, there was a span of 11 bases. The length of the CDR3 is 13 residues. From germline, CDR1 is LNHDA and CDR2 SQIVND (reference sequence). For the CDR3, the DNA is TGTGCCAGTAGCCTTAGGAGGGACACTGAAGCTTTCTTT. As protein: CASSLRRDTEAFF.

V and J are TRBV2 and TRBJ1-3; D gene ambiguous. Germline V gene lookup returns CDR1 SNHLY and CDR2 FYNNEI. V dropped 5 bases and J dropped 0 bases, with 11 bases sitting between them. This CDR3 region has 15 residues. The CDR3 reads CASSWQVLSGNTIYF. The CDR3 DNA reads as TGTGCCAGCAGTTGGCAGGTCCTCTCTGGAAACACCATATATTTT.

This chain joins TRBV18 and TRBJ2-1; D not resolved. The CDR3 length is 12 residues. Trimming removed 4 bases from V and 0 bases from J, with 1 base in between. CDR1 KGHSH and CDR2 LQKENI come from the germline V gene. Here the CDR3 DNA reads TGTGCCAGCTCACTCTCCTACAATGAGCAGTTCTTC. Protein sequence: CASSLSYNEQFF.

This chain uses TRBV4-1 with TRBJ2-3; 11 bases are shared with TRBD2. The CDR3 spans 18 residues. V shed 0 bases, J shed 4 bases, and the junction held 9 bases outside the gene matches. Germline CDR1 is MGHRA and CDR2 is YSYEKL. The CDR3 region is CASSQDGLLAGESDTQYF. CDR3 nucleotide sequence: TGCGCCAGCAGCCAAGATGGACTACTAGCGGGAGAATCAGATACGCAGTATTTT.

The chain's CDR3 is CASSVLAGYQETQYF. The CDR3, as DNA: TGTGCCAGCAGCGTCCTTGCAGGGTACCAAGAGACCCAGTACTTC. The chain has TRBV9 and TRBJ2-5; D perhaps matches TRBD1 (5 bases). Germline assignment: CDR1 SGDLS and CDR2 YYNGEE. V lost 2 bases and J 0 bases, leaving 11 bases between the germline ends. The CDR3 is 15 residues long.

This clonotype was seen just once. J is TRBJ1-6 and V is TRBV10-2, with a weak D call TRBD1 (6 bases). In germline, CDR1 is WSHSY, CDR2 SAAADI. The germline V and J ends were trimmed by 3 bases and 7 bases, with 16 bases remaining between them. The CDR3 sequence is 16 residues long. The CDR3 region is CASSETGTTLNSPLHF. The CDR3 DNA reads TGCGCCAGCAGTGAAACAGGGACCACACTAAATTCACCCCTCCACTTT.